Presented here are 13 T cell receptor beta chains from one specimen sequenced in a study of post-analysis software for immune sequencing data. cDNA libraries for TCR beta contained unique molecular identifiers. From the PCR reads, TCRdb called clonotypes with MiXCR, one entry per CDR3 protein. The table records about 400,000 distinct CDR3 sequences, approximately 38% of them present only once. These receptors have no known antigen. Study findings and constraints: Controls showed lower frequencies than patients for several TRBV segments, and TRBV5-6, TRBV5-1 and TRBV20-1 were among these.

Material: blood. Receptors originate from a girl aged 10 to 17 with multiple sclerosis.

The J gene is TRBJ2-4, the V gene TRBV4-1, with D possibly matching TRBD2 (7 bases). TRBJ2-7 explains the end of the DNA better; the J call may be wrong. The germline gives CDR1 MGHRA, CDR2 YSYEKL. The CDR3 is 16 amino acids. This CDR3 reads CASSQESQGRGYEQYF. The CDR3 DNA sequence: TGCGCCAGCAGCCAAGAATCGCAGGGGAGGGGTTACGAGCAGTACTTC.

This rearrangement joins TRBV4-1 to TRBJ2-1; D is perhaps TRBD2 (5 bases). Trimming removed 3 bases from V and 9 bases from J, with 9 bases in between. This CDR3 spans 12 amino acids. From germline, CDR1 is MGHRA and CDR2 YSYEKL. CDR3 in amino acids: CASSHPGSEQFF. CDR3 nucleotides: TGCGCCAGCAGCCACCCGGGGAGTGAGCAGTTCTTC.

The rearrangement links TRBV7-9 to TRBJ1-2; D gene ambiguous. The germline gives CDR1 SEHNR, CDR2 FQNEAQ (reference sequence). The CDR3 runs to 15 residues. Trimming removed 0 bases at V and 8 bases at J, with 16 bases between. The chain's CDR3 is CASSLARVLPGGYTF. The CDR3, as DNA: TGTGCCAGCAGCTTAGCGAGGGTCTTACCTGGGGGCTACACCTTC.

The J gene is TRBJ1-2, the V gene TRBV29-1; D ambiguous. The germline gives CDR1 SQVTM, CDR2 ANQGSEA. The CDR3 totals 13 residues. V was pared by 7 bases and J by 4 bases, with 16 bases between. CDR3 bases: TGCAGCGCAGCCGAGGCCCAGCGCTATGGCTACACCTTC. It yields the protein CSAAEAQRYGYTF.

The V gene is TRBV29-1, the J gene TRBJ2-5; D gene ambiguous. The CDR3 consists of 13 residues. CDR1 and CDR2 (germline): SQVTM, ANQGSEA. Trimming left V 2 bases short and J 3 bases short, with 10 bases between. CDR3 sequence reads: CSVEKRRKETQYF. The CDR3 bases are TGCAGCGTTGAAAAAAGACGGAAAGAGACCCAGTACTTC.

J is TRBJ2-1 and V is TRBV6-5; D not certain. The CDR3 consists of 15 residues. The V gene lost 2 bases and the J gene lost 0 bases, with 8 bases spanning the gap. Germline loops: CDR1 MNHEY, CDR2 SVGAGI. In nucleotides, the CDR3 is TGTGCCAGCAGTTACGAACAAAGCTCCTACAATGAGCAGTTCTTC. Encoded protein: CASSYEQSSYNEQFF.

V gene TRBV29-1 combines with J gene TRBJ2-5; 7 bases map to TRBD1. The better agreement between TRBJ2-7 and the DNA end casts doubt on the J call. Germline CDR1 reads SQVTM; CDR2 reads ANQGSEA. This CDR3 is 11 amino acids long. CDR3 residues: CSARQGHEQYF. The CDR3 nucleotides are TGCAGCGCGAGACAGGGCCACGAGCAGTACTTC.

Of note for this clonotype: A much larger clone lies one base from this, so it may be a read error. The chain is built from TRBV24-1 and TRBJ2-3; 8 bases are a match to TRBD1. V shed 3 bases and J 0 bases; nucleotides not matched to a gene: 4. Germline-derived CDR1 and CDR2 are KGHDR and SFDVKD. The CDR3 extends over 16 amino acids. CDR3: CATSDPGQGSTDTQYF. The CDR3 nucleotides are TGTGCCACCAGTGATCCAGGACAGGGTAGCACAGATACGCAGTATTTT.

This chain connects TRBV4-3 to TRBJ2-3; 7 bases line up with TRBD2. The CDR3 is 19 residues long. J gave up 5 bases and V 0 bases, and 17 bases lay outside the gene matches. CDR1 and CDR2 (germline): LGHNA, YSLEER. The CDR3 here is CASSQDQGIGGGAQDTQYF. As DNA, the CDR3 is TGCGCCAGCAGCCAAGATCAGGGTATTGGGGGAGGGGCACAAGATACGCAGTATTTT.

This clonotype was observed a few times. The CDR3: CASSSGTGSSRPYGYTF. The CDR3, as DNA: TGTGCCAGCAGCTCCGGGACAGGGAGTTCCCGTCCATATGGCTACACCTTC. The rearrangement joins TRBV6-1 to TRBJ1-2; 9 bases map to TRBD1. CDR3 length: 17 amino acids. CDR1 and CDR2 (germline): MNHNS, SASEGT. V was clipped by 6 bases and J by 5 bases; unmatched bases: 16.

J is TRBJ2-1 and V is TRBV5-1; D call uncertain. The germline V and J ends were trimmed by 4 bases and 4 bases, with 15 bases remaining between them. The germline CDR1 and CDR2 sequences are SGHRS and YFSETQ. The CDR3 covers 15 residues. The CDR3 coding sequence is TGCGCCAGCAGCCCCGACGGGTCCGGGTACAATGAGCAGTTCTTC. Translation gives CASSPDGSGYNEQFF.

This chain links TRBV12-5 with TRBJ1-4, with D unresolved. CDR3 length: 17 residues. V was cut by 6 bases and J by 4 bases, with 21 bases left in between. Germline CDR1 is LGHNT and CDR2 is FRNRAP. The CDR3 protein is CASGVKSWRGINEKLFF. CDR3 DNA: TGTGCTAGTGGGGTGAAATCCTGGCGGGGAATTAATGAAAAACTGTTTTTT.

The chain has TRBV27 and TRBJ1-5; TRBD1 matches 8 bases. CDR1 is MNHEY and CDR2 is SMNVEV in the germline V gene (reference sequence). The V and J ends lost 6 bases and 9 bases, in that order; junction bases with no gene match: 10. This CDR3 contains 14 residues. CDR3 loop: CASSSTGVHRPQHF. The CDR3, as DNA: TGTGCCAGCAGCTCGACAGGGGTGCATCGGCCCCAGCATTTT.